One sample yielded the 18 T cell receptor beta chains listed below, sequenced in a study of blood T cell repertoires in COVID-19. The protocol was immunoSEQ multiplex PCR, while the TCRdb copy is restricted to in-frame clones and leaves out a portion. The data hold about 200,000 clones, with 75% to 90% observed a single time. Specimen: peripheral blood. All receptors come from a human donor with active or convalescent COVID-19. The donor label of this sample is uncertain.

The gene calls are TRBV3-1 (or the pseudogene TRBV3-2) and TRBJ2-3, with no clear D. Germline CDR1 is LGHDT and CDR2 is YNNKEL (reference sequence). The CDR3 sequence is 15 residues long. Between the trimmed V and J ends, which lost 1 base and 0 bases, there was a span of 8 bases. CDR3: CASSQGRLSTDTQYF. The CDR3 bases are TGTGCCAGCAGCCAAGGCCGACTTAGCACAGATACGCAGTATTTT.

The chain links TRBV5-1 to TRBJ1-1, with TRBD1 matching over 10 bases. The CDR3 is 17 amino acids. CDR1 and CDR2 (germline): SGHRS, YFSETQ. The V and J ends lost 1 base and 0 bases, in that order; junction bases with no gene match: 6. In DNA form, the CDR3 reads TGCGCCAGCAGCTTGCGGGGACAGGGGTCCCTGAACACTGAAGCTTTCTTT. Its translation is CASSLRGQGSLNTEAFF.

The gene calls are TRBV5-5 and TRBJ1-5; 7 bases align to TRBD1. With V trimmed by 0 bases and J by 5 bases, 17 bases remained unmatched. The V gene's germline CDR1 is SGHKS and CDR2 YYEKEE (reference sequence). CDR3 size: 19 residues. In DNA form, the CDR3 reads TGTGCCAGCAGCTTGGGTGGACAGGAGGGTTTATTTGTATATCAGCCCCAGCATTTT. Amino acid sequence: CASSLGGQEGLFVYQPQHF.

This chain uses TRBV15 with TRBJ1-4; D might be TRBD1 (5 bases). Trimming removed 2 bases at V and 5 bases at J, with 15 bases between. CDR3 length: 16 amino acids. Per germline, CDR1 LNHNV and CDR2 YYDKDF (reference sequence). The CDR3 nucleotides read TGTGCCACCAGCAGACCCGGCGTGGGGCAAAATGAAAAACTGTTTTTT. Its protein product is CATSRPGVGQNEKLFF. The full variable domain, its missing parts supplied by reference TRBV15 and TRBJ1-4, is DAMVIQNPRYQVTQFGKPVTLSCSQTLNHNVMYWYQQKSSQAPKLLFHYYDKDFNNEADTPDNFQSRRPNTSFCFLDIRSPGLGDTAMYLCATSRPGVGQNEKLFFGSGTQLSVL.

The chain employs TRBV2 and TRBJ1-1; D gene ambiguous. The V and J ends lost 3 bases and 1 base respectively, with 6 bases between them. There are 13 residues in the CDR3. Looked up from germline, CDR1 is SNHLY and CDR2 is FYNNEI. CDR3 nucleotide sequence: TGTGCCAGCAGTGATAACAGGAACACTGAAGCTTTCTTT. Its protein product is CASSDNRNTEAFF.

V gene TRBV18 combines with J gene TRBJ1-2, with TRBD1 matching over 7 bases. The J segment lost 0 bases and the V segment lost 2 bases, leaving 9 bases of the junction unmatched. The CDR3 is 17 residues long. Germline-derived CDR1 and CDR2 are KGHSH and LQKENI. CDR3: CASSPSAGGNTNYGYTF. The CDR3 bases are TGTGCCAGCTCACCAAGCGCAGGGGGGAACACTAACTATGGCTACACCTTC.

J is TRBJ2-7 and V is TRBV2; D is perhaps TRBD1 (6 bases). From germline, CDR1 is SNHLY and CDR2 FYNNEI. CDR3 length: 15 residues. The V gene lost 6 bases and the J gene lost 2 bases, with 17 bases spanning the gap. The CDR3 nucleotides are TGTGCCAGCAGAACCGACAGGAACCCAACCTACGAGCAGTACTTC. Protein: CASRTDRNPTYEQYF.

In its sample, this clone was seen once. The chain links TRBV5-6 to TRBJ2-1; 10 bases are a match to TRBD2. The V segment lost 4 bases and the J segment 9 bases; nucleotides outside the gene matches: 4. The CDR3 totals 13 residues. The V gene's germline CDR1 is SGHDT and CDR2 YYEEEE. This chain's CDR3 is CASSKIAGGEQFF. DNA for the CDR3: TGTGCCAGCAGCAAGATAGCGGGAGGTGAGCAGTTCTTC.

The chain employs TRBV20-1 and TRBJ2-2; 10 bases map to TRBD2. CDR3 length: 16 residues. Germline values: CDR1 DFQATT, CDR2 SNEGSKA (reference sequence). V gave up 3 bases and J gave up 2 bases; unmatched junction bases: 6. The CDR3 is CSASRIAGGNTGELFF. Here the CDR3 DNA reads TGCAGTGCTAGTCGAATAGCGGGAGGAAACACCGGGGAGCTGTTTTTT.

This clone occurred once. This chain links TRBV12-3 or TRBV12-4 with TRBJ1-1; 9 bases map to TRBD1. The CDR3 extends over 12 amino acids. The trim removed 2 bases at V and 12 bases at J, leaving 4 bases unmatched. CDR3 DNA: TGTGCCAGCAGTTTACTGGACAGGGGAACTTTCTTT. Translating gives CASSLLDRGTFF.

The chain employs TRBV25-1 and TRBJ1-3; D remains ambiguous. CDR3 size: 13 residues. Germline loops: CDR1 MGHDK, CDR2 SYGVNS. Trimming removed 7 bases at V and 0 bases at J, with 7 bases between. The CDR3: CASTAGSGNTIYF. The CDR3 DNA sequence: TGTGCCAGCACCGCGGGCTCTGGAAACACCATATATTTT.

V is TRBV6-1 and J is TRBJ1-4, with TRBD1 matching over 7 bases. Trimming removed 6 bases from V and 4 bases from J; junction bases left unmatched: 5. Germline V gene data show CDR1 as MNHNS and CDR2 as SASEGT. CDR3 length: 14 residues. CDR3: CASSETGFNEKLFF. The CDR3 DNA is TGTGCCAGCAGCGAGACAGGGTTTAATGAAAAACTGTTTTTT.

The chain combines TRBV3-1 (or the pseudogene TRBV3-2) with TRBJ2-3; 10 nucleotides agree with TRBD2. Germline V gene lookup returns CDR1 LGHDT and CDR2 YNNKEL (reference sequence). J gave up 5 bases and V 0 bases, and 2 bases lay outside the gene matches. This CDR3 contains 15 residues. The CDR3 sequence is CASSQDSSGRDTQYF. In DNA, the CDR3 is TGTGCCAGCAGCCAAGATTCTAGCGGGAGAGATACGCAGTATTTT.

This clone was detected once. V and J are TRBV28 and TRBJ1-5; TRBD1 is a possible D gene (6 bases). The germline CDR1 and CDR2 sequences are MDHEN and SYDVKM. V gave up 5 bases and J gave up 1 base, with 21 bases separating them. This CDR3 spans 18 amino acids. The DNA for the CDR3 is TGTGCCAGCAGTGGAGGACAACAGGGTTTGGGAAGCAATCAGCCCCAGCATTTT. This gives the protein CASSGGQQGLGSNQPQHF.

This rearrangement joins TRBV2 to TRBJ2-7; 7 bases are shared with TRBD1. CDR1 is SNHLY, CDR2 FYNNEI, per germline. The CDR3 runs 12 residues. As DNA, the CDR3 is TGTGCATCGAAGGGGGCTAATCACGAGCAGTACTTC. This translates into CASKGANHEQYF.

The chain carries TRBV28 and TRBJ1-1; weak D call: TRBD1 (5 bases). Per the germline V gene, CDR1 is MDHEN and CDR2 is SYDVKM. The V end was cut by 6 bases, the J end by 0 bases, with 8 bases between. CDR3 length equals 13 residues. CDR3 bases: TGTGCCAGCAGACCGACAGTGAACACTGAAGCTTTCTTT. It yields the protein CASRPTVNTEAFF.

In this sample, this clone turned up a few times. This rearrangement joins TRBV29-1 to TRBJ2-3; TRBD1 agrees at 9 bases. CDR3 length equals 15 residues. Looked up from germline, CDR1 is SQVTM and CDR2 is ANQGSEA. J was trimmed by 6 bases and V by 4 bases; bases with no gene match: 11. CDR3 nucleotides: TGCAGCGTTGGGCGGACAGGGGATTTAAGGGATACGCAGTATTTT. This codes for CSVGRTGDLRDTQYF.

The rearrangement joins TRBV4-3 to TRBJ2-6; no firm D call. CDR3 length: 16 residues. The V and J ends lost 2 bases and 0 bases respectively, with 8 bases between them. Germline-derived CDR1 and CDR2 are LGHNA and YSLEER. The CDR3 coding sequence is TGCGCCAGCAGCCAAATAATATCCTCTGGGGCCAACGTCCTGACTTTC. Amino acid sequence: CASSQIISSGANVLTF.